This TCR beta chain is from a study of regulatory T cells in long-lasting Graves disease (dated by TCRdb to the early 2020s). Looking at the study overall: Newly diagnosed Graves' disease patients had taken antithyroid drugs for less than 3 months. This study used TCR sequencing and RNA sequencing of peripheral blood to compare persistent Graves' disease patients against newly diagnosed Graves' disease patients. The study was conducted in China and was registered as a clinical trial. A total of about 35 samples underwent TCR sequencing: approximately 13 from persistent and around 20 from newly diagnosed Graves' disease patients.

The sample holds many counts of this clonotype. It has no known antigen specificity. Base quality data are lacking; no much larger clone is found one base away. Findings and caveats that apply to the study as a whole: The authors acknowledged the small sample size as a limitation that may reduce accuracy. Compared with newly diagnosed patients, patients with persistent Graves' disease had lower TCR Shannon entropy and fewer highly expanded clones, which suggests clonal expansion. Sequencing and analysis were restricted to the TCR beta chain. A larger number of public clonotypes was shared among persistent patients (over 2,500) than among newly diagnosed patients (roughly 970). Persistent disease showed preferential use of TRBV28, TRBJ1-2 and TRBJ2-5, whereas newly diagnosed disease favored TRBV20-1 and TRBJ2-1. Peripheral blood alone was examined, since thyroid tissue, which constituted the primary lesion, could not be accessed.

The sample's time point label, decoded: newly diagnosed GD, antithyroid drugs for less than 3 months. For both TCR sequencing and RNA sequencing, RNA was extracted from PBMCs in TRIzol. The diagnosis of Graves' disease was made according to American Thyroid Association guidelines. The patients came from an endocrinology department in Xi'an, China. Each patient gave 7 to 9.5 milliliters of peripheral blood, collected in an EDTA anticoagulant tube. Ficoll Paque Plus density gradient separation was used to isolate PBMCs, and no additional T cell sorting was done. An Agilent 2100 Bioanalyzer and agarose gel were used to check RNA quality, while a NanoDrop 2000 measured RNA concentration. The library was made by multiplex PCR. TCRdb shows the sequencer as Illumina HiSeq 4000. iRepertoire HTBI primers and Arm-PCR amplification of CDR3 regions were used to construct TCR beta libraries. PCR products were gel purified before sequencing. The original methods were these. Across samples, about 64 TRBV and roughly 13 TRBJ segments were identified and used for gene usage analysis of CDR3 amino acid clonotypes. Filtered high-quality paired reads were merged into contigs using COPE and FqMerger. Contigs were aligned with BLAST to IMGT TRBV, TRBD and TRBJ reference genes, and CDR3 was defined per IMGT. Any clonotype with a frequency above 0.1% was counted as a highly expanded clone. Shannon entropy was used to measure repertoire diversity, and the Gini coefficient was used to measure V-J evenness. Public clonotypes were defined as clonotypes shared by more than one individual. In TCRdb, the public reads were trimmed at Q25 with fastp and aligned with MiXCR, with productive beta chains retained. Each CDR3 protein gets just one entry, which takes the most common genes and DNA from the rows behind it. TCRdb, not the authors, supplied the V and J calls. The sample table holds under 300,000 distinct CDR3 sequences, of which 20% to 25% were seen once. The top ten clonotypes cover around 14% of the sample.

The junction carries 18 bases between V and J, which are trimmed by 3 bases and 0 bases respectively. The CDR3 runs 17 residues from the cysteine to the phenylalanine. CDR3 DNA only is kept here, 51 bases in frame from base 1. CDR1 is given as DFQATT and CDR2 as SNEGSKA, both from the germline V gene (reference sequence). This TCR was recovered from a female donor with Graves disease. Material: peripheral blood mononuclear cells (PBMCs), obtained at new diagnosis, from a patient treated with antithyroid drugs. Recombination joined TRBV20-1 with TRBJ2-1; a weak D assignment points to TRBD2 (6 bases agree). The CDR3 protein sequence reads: CSASSAGSASSYNEQFF. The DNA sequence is TGCAGTGCTAGTAGTGCGGGGAGTGCTAGCTCCTACAATGAGCAGTTCTTC.